This T cell receptor beta chain was recovered during a study of shared clonotypes between healthy human individuals. V lost 5 bases to trimming and J lost 6 bases; unmatched junction nucleotides: 9. Germline CDR1 reads SGHVS; CDR2 reads FQNEAQ. The CDR3 runs to 14 residues. The study's findings and limits: Rarefaction analysis demonstrated incomplete sorted-subset sequencing notwithstanding large depth.

The study drew its donors from healthy HIV-negative adults without recent acute infections or vaccinations. Note on this clone: The antigen remains undetermined.

The authors ran the assay at deep level. Sequencing used immunoSEQ multiplex PCR; TCRdb keeps in-frame clones, though not all of them. The repertoire holds about 2.3 million clones, with approximately 93% as singletons. The rearrangement uses TRBV7-8 and TRBJ2-7; TRBD2 aligns across 8 bases. Sequencing input: naive CD4+ T cells from PBMCs. Indicated subset: CD45RA+ positively selected. This receptor was taken from a man between 18 and 35 years old in good health. Some clones in this sample may be carry-over from other donors' samples. CDR3: CASSLSAGESEQYF. Here the CDR3 DNA reads TGTGCCAGCAGCCTGTCAGCGGGAGAATCCGAGCAGTACTTC.